This TCR beta chain was identified during a study of blood T cell repertoires in COVID-19. CDR3 length: 16 amino acids. Trimming stripped 6 bases from V and 2 bases from J, with 20 bases between. CDR1 and CDR2 from the germline V gene are LNHDA and SQIVND (reference sequence). TCRdb keeps only in-frame clones here, not all; method: immunoSEQ multiplex PCR. Among 350,000 to 450,000 clones listed, approximately 90% were seen once. The TCR originated in a woman in her 40s with COVID-19, enrolled during active disease. The chain recombines TRBV19 with TRBJ2-7; D is undetermined. Material: peripheral blood. The CDR3 loop is CASSPTAGSVTYEQYF. The CDR3 DNA follows: TGTGCCAGTAGCCCCACGGCAGGTTCCGTCACCTACGAGCAGTACTTC.